These T cell receptor beta chains were read from a single sample in a study of identical twins. In TCRdb, the 5' RACE reads were re-called with MiXCR into one record per CDR3 protein. The repertoire holds over 500,000 distinct CDR3 sequences, with about 20% as singletons. This sample also appeared in a second study, on T cells expressing NK-cell markers.

Sequenced input: CD4+ T cells sorted from blood. All receptors come from a woman aged 18-29 years in good health. Each CDR3 is given with its conserved first and last residue. The D gene is left open where the match is weak. Part of the rows lack a size; the others show once, few, many or a class for expanded clones.

>TRBV20-1|few|TRBJ2-5|TRBD2
TGCAGTGCTAGAGTTAGCGGGAGGGCAGAGACCCAGTACTTC
CSARVSGRAETQYF
>TRBV10-3|-|TRBJ2-7|-
TGTGCCATCAGTTCGTTACTCCTCGACGAGCAGTACTTC
CAISSLLLDEQYF
>TRBV15|-|TRBJ1-1|-
TGTGCCACCAGCAGAGGGGTTGCAAATACCCCCTCTGAAGCTTTCTTT
CATSRGVANTPSEAFF
>TRBV7-6|-|TRBJ2-2|TRBD2
TGTGCCAGCAGCTTAACCCTAGCGGGGGTCCACGGGGAGCTGTTTTTT
CASSLTLAGVHGELFF
>TRBV5-1|-|TRBJ1-2|-
TGCGCCAGCAGATCTTCCGACGGTAACAACTATGGCTACACCTTC
CASRSSDGNNYGYTF
>TRBV7-2|few|TRBJ2-3|TRBD2
TGTGCCAGCTGTCCGGGCGGGAGGTACACAGATACGCAGTATTTT
CASCPGGRYTDTQYF
>TRBV20-1|few|TRBJ1-1|-
TGCAGTGCTACCCCCGGGGGGCGAGTCACTGAAGCTTTCTTT
CSATPGGRVTEAFF
>TRBV12-3/TRBV12-4|few|TRBJ2-7|-
TGTGCCAGCAGTAGAGGACGGCTCTCGCTCTACGAGCAGTACTTC
CASSRGRLSLYEQYF
>TRBV5-1|-|TRBJ2-1|TRBD1
TGCGCCAGCAGCCCGCCGGGACAGGGAGTTTACAATGAGCAGTTCTTC
CASSPPGQGVYNEQFF
>TRBV7-8|few|TRBJ1-1|-
TGTGCCACCAGTGCCGGGCCCAGCACTGAAGCTTTCTTT
CATSAGPSTEAFF